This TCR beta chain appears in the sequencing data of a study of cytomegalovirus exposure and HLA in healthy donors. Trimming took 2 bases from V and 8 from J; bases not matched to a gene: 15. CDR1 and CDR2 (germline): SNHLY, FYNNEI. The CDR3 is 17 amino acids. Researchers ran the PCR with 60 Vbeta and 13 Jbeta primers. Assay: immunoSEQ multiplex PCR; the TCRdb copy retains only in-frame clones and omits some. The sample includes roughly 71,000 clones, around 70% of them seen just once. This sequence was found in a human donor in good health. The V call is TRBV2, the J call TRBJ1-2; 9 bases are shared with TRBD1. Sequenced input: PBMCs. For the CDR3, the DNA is TGTGCCAGCAGTGAATACGGGGGGGCGACAGGGGGATACGGCTACACCTTC. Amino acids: CASSEYGGATGGYGYTF.